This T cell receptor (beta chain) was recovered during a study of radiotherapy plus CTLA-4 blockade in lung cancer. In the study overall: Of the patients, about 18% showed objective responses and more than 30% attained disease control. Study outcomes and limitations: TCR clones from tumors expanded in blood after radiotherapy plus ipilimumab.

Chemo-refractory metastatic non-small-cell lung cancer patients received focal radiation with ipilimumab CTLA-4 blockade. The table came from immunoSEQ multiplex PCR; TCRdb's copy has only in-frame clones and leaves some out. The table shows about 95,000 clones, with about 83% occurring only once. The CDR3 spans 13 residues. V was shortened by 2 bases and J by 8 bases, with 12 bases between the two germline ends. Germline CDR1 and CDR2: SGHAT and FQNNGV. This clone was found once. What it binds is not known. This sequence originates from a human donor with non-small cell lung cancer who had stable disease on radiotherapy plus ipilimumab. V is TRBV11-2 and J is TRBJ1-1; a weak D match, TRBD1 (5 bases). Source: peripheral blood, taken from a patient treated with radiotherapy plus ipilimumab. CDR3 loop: CASSLSLAGEAFF. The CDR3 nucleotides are TGTGCCAGCAGCTTAAGCTTGGCAGGGGAAGCTTTCTTT.